This T cell receptor beta chain was profiled in a study of blood T cell repertoires in COVID-19. The repertoire was sequenced with immunoSEQ multiplex PCR; TCRdb's copy has only in-frame clones and lacks some. The data show around 340,000 clones, about nine tenths seen once. V lost 7 bases to trimming and J lost 2 bases, with 8 bases between them. Germline CDR1 and CDR2: SNHLY and FYNNEI. The CDR3 runs 13 residues. Participant-reported clinical history was the basis for cohort assignment. This receptor was obtained from a woman aged 25 to 39 who had been exposed to COVID-19. The sequencing input was PBMCs or T cells enriched from blood (not recorded which). The chain carries TRBV2 and TRBJ2-2; no reliable D call. CDR3 loop: CASTLINTGELFF. CDR3 DNA sequence: TGTGCCAGCACACTGATTAACACCGGGGAGCTGTTTTTT.